Below, 18 T cell receptor beta chains from the same sample are listed, as sequenced in a study of patients and donors after allogeneic stem cell transplantation (dated by TCRdb to 2020 to 2021). Library generation was performed with RT-PCR. TCRdb lists the instrument as NextSeq 550. TCRdb took the public reads, trimmed them with fastp at Q25, ran MiXCR for clone calling and kept in-frame beta chains. Rows merge per CDR3 protein into single entries with the most common DNA and genes. The sample has hundreds of thousands of distinct CDR3 sequences on record, approximately 16% of them singletons. The ten largest clones capture less than 8% of the sample. Specimen: blood, either unsorted or a sorted T cell fraction (not recorded which). These receptors were taken from a human donor who was either an allogeneic HSCT recipient or a stem cell or donor lymphocyte infusion donor (not recorded which). It is not recorded whose cells these are; they may come from a transplant donor.

Only one count was recorded for this clonotype. The chain is built from TRBV11-1 and TRBJ2-3; the D is unclear. Trimming took off 1 base at V and 0 bases at J, with 17 bases between the two ends. CDR3 length equals 18 residues. Looked up from germline, CDR1 is SGHAT and CDR2 is FQDESV (reference sequence). CDR3 nucleotide sequence: TGTGCCAGCAGCTTAGTTGGCGGATTAACCTTAAGCACAGATACGCAGTATTTT. Translated, it gives CASSLVGGLTLSTDTQYF.

In this sample, this clonotype turned up a few times. J is TRBJ1-1 and V is TRBV7-9; 9 bases are shared with TRBD1. The length of the CDR3 is 14 residues. With 3 bases clipped from V and 4 bases from J, the junction kept 3 bases outside the gene matches. The germline gives CDR1 SEHNR, CDR2 FQNEAQ (reference sequence). CDR3 sequence: CASSFRTGVTEAFF. The DNA for the CDR3 is TGTGCCAGCAGCTTCAGGACAGGGGTCACTGAAGCTTTCTTT.

In this sample, this clonotype turned up a few times. V usage is TRBV2 and J usage is TRBJ1-2; tentatively, D is TRBD1 (6 bases). This CDR3 spans 15 amino acids. CDR1 is SNHLY and CDR2 is FYNNEI in the germline V gene. V was trimmed by 10 bases and J by 8 bases, leaving 26 bases between them. CDR3 sequence reads: CATTLGAQGGKGYTF. In DNA, the CDR3 is TGTGCCACCACCCTTGGGGCACAGGGAGGGAAGGGCTACACCTTC.

This rearrangement joins TRBV7-7 to TRBJ2-1; 10 bases fit TRBD1. Germline CDR1 reads SSHAT; CDR2 reads FNYEAQ (reference sequence). This CDR3 region has 16 residues. V was pared by 0 bases and J by 9 bases, with 8 bases of the junction left unmatched. The CDR3 spells CASSLAAGTGVTEQFF. CDR3 nucleotides: TGTGCCAGCAGCTTAGCGGCCGGGACAGGGGTGACTGAGCAGTTCTTC. Complete variable domain (other parts from reference TRBV7-7 and TRBJ2-1): GAGVSQSPRYKVTKRGQDVTLRCDPISSHATLYWYQQALGQGPEFLTYFNYEAQPDKSGLPSDRFSAERPEGSISTLTIQRTEQRDSAMYRCASSLAAGTGVTEQFFGPGTRLTVL.

This clonotype has just a few counts. J is TRBJ2-1 and V is TRBV7-3, with 8 nucleotides matching TRBD1. Looked up from germline, CDR1 is SGHTA and CDR2 is FQGTGA. The trim removed 3 bases at V and 6 bases at J, leaving 10 bases unmatched. This CDR3 spans 16 amino acids. The CDR3 DNA is TGTGCCAGCAGCTTGTATCCCCGTGACAGGGGCAATGAGCAGTTCTTC. Its protein is CASSLYPRDRGNEQFF.

The chain joins TRBV12-3 or TRBV12-4 to TRBJ2-7, with D possibly matching TRBD1 (5 bases). The length of the CDR3 is 15 residues. V was trimmed by 3 bases and J by 2 bases, leaving 14 bases between them. As DNA, the CDR3 is TGTGCCAGCAGTTTGGTTCGACAGTTCACCTACGAGCAGTACTTC. This translates into CASSLVRQFTYEQYF.

This clonotype came up a few times. The chain recombines TRBV24-1 with TRBJ2-7; the match to TRBD2 covers 7 bases. Germline loops: CDR1 KGHDR, CDR2 SFDVKD. Unmatched junction bases numbered 15, after V lost 3 bases and J lost 5 bases. The CDR3 length is 17 residues. Here the CDR3 reads CATSDTTLGGQIHEQYF. The CDR3 nucleotides are TGTGCCACCAGTGATACTACTTTGGGAGGGCAAATCCACGAGCAGTACTTC.

This chain connects TRBV7-9 to TRBJ2-5, with D perhaps being TRBD1 or TRBD2 (5 bases each). This CDR3 region has 14 residues. Trimming cost V 0 bases and J 7 bases, with 12 bases left between them. CDR1 and CDR2 (germline): SEHNR, FQNEAQ (reference sequence). CDR3: CASSLAGVQGTQYF. CDR3 DNA sequence: TGTGCCAGCAGCTTAGCGGGGGTCCAGGGGACCCAGTACTTC.

V is TRBV20-1 and J is TRBJ1-3; 9 bases map to TRBD1. From germline, CDR1 is DFQATT and CDR2 SNEGSKA (reference sequence). The V and J ends lost 1 base and 8 bases, in that order; junction bases with no gene match: 9. This CDR3 contains 15 residues. CDR3 coding DNA: TGCAGTGCTAGAGGGAAGGACAGGGGAGGGGACACCATATATTTT. Translated, it gives CSARGKDRGGDTIYF.

A few counts support this clonotype. V is TRBV28 and J is TRBJ2-5; no clear D gene. CDR1 is MDHEN, CDR2 SYDVKM, per germline. The CDR3 runs 11 residues. V gave up 6 bases and J gave up 5 bases, with 7 bases separating them. The CDR3 loop reads CASRKHETQYF. CDR3 nucleotide sequence: TGTGCCAGCAGAAAGCACGAGACCCAGTACTTC.

The chain links TRBV3-1 to TRBJ2-3, with D perhaps TRBD2 (7 bases). V was shortened by 4 bases and J by 6 bases, with 20 bases between the two germline ends. The CDR3 contains 16 residues. Germline V gene data show CDR1 as LGHDT and CDR2 as YNNKEL (reference sequence). In DNA, the CDR3 is TGTGCCAGCAGCCCGAGGGGGGGAGGAGGATCCGATACGCAGTATTTT. Translating gives CASSPRGGGGSDTQYF.

The chain combines TRBV20-1 with TRBJ2-5, with D tentatively TRBD1 (6 bases). CDR1 is DFQATT, CDR2 SNEGSKA, per germline (reference sequence). Trimming stripped 3 bases from V and 5 bases from J, with 16 bases between. The length of the CDR3 is 14 residues. The CDR3 loop is CSASEARGLETQYF. CDR3 nucleotides: TGCAGTGCTAGTGAGGCCAGGGGTTTGGAGACCCAGTACTTC.

The chain carries TRBV20-1 and TRBJ2-1, with D perhaps matching TRBD2 (5 bases). V was pared by 8 bases and J by 4 bases, with 15 bases between. The CDR3 sequence is 13 residues long. Germline V gene sequence: CDR1 DFQATT, CDR2 SNEGSKA (reference sequence). CDR3 sequence reads: CSPGSGRYNEQFF. In DNA form, the CDR3 reads TGCAGTCCCGGCTCGGGAAGGTACAATGAGCAGTTCTTC.

This sequence joins TRBV20-1 and TRBJ2-7; D call uncertain. Per the germline V gene, CDR1 is DFQATT and CDR2 is SNEGSKA (reference sequence). The CDR3 contains 14 residues. The V and J ends lost 3 bases and 4 bases respectively, with 16 bases between them. The CDR3 loop is CSARFSPFRYEQYF. CDR3 DNA: TGCAGTGCTAGGTTTAGTCCATTTCGGTACGAGCAGTACTTC.

This clonotype was seen more than once but under ten times. The chain uses TRBV3-1 and TRBJ2-7, with TRBD2 as a possible D gene (6 bases). Deletions cut 4 bases from V and 3 bases from J, with 13 bases between. The length of the CDR3 is 14 residues. Germline lookup yields CDR1 LGHDT and CDR2 YNNKEL (reference sequence). The DNA for the CDR3 is TGTGCCAGCAGCCCTCTAGGAGGGCTCTACGAGCAGTACTTC. Protein product: CASSPLGGLYEQYF.

This clonotype was picked up a small number of times. This sequence joins TRBV20-1 and TRBJ1-5, with a possible D match to TRBD1 (5 bases). Germline values: CDR1 DFQATT, CDR2 SNEGSKA (reference sequence). CDR3 length: 14 residues. Trimming took off 1 base at V and 4 bases at J, with 11 bases between the two ends. CDR3 nucleotide sequence: TGCAGTGCTAGAGTTCAGGGAAATAATCAGCCCCAGCATTTT. It encodes CSARVQGNNQPQHF.

This clonotype occurred a few times. The chain is built from TRBV5-1 and TRBJ2-5; no firm D call. The V gene lost 0 bases and the J gene lost 4 bases, with 7 bases spanning the gap. This CDR3 region has 13 residues. Germline CDR1 and CDR2: SGHRS and YFSETQ. DNA for the CDR3: TGCGCCAGCAGCTTGGCACCACGAGAGACCCAGTACTTC. Translation: CASSLAPRETQYF.

This clonotype was detected many times. This chain uses TRBV4-1 with TRBJ2-7, with 7 bases fitting TRBD1. The CDR3 has 15 amino acids. Trimming removed 0 bases from V and 1 base from J; junction bases left unmatched: 3. From germline, CDR1 is MGHRA and CDR2 YSYEKL. Here the CDR3 reads CASSQEGTVSYEQYF. CDR3 nucleotide sequence: TGCGCCAGCAGCCAAGAAGGGACAGTTTCCTACGAGCAGTACTTC.